This T cell receptor beta chain was profiled in a study of breast tumors, draining lymph nodes, adjacent tissues (dated by TCRdb to about 2016). Regarding the study in general: TCR beta repertoires were compared across tumor, adjacent nontumor tissue and axillary lymph nodes obtained from breast cancer patients. In human breast cancer, the study set out to evaluate how tumor, surrounding tissue and draining lymph node repertoires relate to one another and whether T cells may move between these sites. What the study reported, not specific to this receptor: Rather than being directly demonstrated, the conclusion that tumor T cells originate in lymph nodes was presented as consistent with a hypothesis. The data were considered consistent with the idea that most tumor T cells come from the lymph node and then expand in tumor tissue. Tumor and nontumor tissue repertoires were significantly more similar in luminal-like than in basal-like breast cancer. Tumors showed preferential V and J gene usage, and their T-cell repertoire diversity fell below that of lymph nodes yet above that of nontumor tissue.

Sequencing was performed on an Illumina HiSeq 2000. Multiplex PCR amplification was used to build the TCR beta chain libraries. High-throughput sequencing was used to analyze the amplified TCR beta chain products. In-frame beta chains were kept once TCRdb had trimmed the public reads at Q25 with fastp and called clones with MiXCR. All rows with the same CDR3 protein become a single entry with the most common DNA and genes. Present in this sample are over 150,000 distinct CDR3 sequences, roughly 29% of which were seen just once. The ten largest make up 4% to 4.5% of the sample. Lymph node samples came from the axillary draining lymph nodes of breast cancer patients. The CDR3 sequence holds 13 residues, the cysteine and phenylalanine included. The only DNA kept is the CDR3, 39 bases in frame from the first base. CDR1 and CDR2 were assigned from the germline V gene as SNHLY and FYNNEI. Trimming accounts for 4 bases at V and 5 bases at J, while the number of junction bases matched to no gene is 1.

As concerns this clonotype: The target of this receptor is not known. Nothing much larger sits one base from this clone, and base qualities are not available.

The sequencing input was axillary lymph node tissue. The chain joins TRBV2 to TRBJ2-5; 10 central bases correspond to TRBD1. This sequence originates from a female donor with breast cancer. Some clones in this sample may be carry-over from other donors' samples. Here the CDR3 is given as CASSADRGETQYF. In nucleotide form, the sequence is TGTGCCAGCAGTGCGGACAGGGGGGAGACCCAGTACTTC. With all but the CDR3 taken from the reference TRBV2 and TRBJ2-5 genes, the full variable domain is: EPEVTQTPSHQVTQMGQEVILRCVPISNHLYFYWYRQILGQKVEFLVSFYNNEISEKSEIFDDQFSVERPDGSNFTLKIRSTKLEDSAMYFCASSADRGETQYFGPGTRLLVL.